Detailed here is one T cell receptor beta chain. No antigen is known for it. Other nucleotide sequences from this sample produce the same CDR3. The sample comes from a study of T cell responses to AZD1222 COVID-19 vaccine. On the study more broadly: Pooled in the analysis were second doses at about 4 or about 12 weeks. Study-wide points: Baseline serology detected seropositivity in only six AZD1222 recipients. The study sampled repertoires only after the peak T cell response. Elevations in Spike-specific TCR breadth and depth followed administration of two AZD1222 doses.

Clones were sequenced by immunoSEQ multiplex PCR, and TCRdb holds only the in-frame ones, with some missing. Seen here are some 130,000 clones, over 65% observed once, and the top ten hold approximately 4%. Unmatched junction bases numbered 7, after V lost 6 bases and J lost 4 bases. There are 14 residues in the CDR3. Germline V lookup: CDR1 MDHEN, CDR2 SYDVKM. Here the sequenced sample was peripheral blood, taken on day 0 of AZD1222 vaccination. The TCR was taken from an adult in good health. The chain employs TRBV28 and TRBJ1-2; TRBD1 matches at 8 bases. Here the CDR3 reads CASSLLTGGYGYTF. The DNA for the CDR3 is TGTGCCAGCAGCCTGCTTACAGGGGGCTATGGCTACACCTTC.